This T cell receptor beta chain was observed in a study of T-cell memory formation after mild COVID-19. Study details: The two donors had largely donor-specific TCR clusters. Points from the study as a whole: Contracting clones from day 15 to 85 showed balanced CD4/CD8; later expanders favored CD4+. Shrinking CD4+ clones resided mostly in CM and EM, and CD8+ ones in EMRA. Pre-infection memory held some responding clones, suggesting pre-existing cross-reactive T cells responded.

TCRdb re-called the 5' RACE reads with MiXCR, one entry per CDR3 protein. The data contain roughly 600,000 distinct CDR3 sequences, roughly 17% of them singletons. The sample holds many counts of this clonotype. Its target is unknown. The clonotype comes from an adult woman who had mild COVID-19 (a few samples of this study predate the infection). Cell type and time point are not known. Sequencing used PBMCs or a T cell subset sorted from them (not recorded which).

The CDR3 sequence is CASSLDSHSYEQYF. The CDR3 DNA sequence: TGTGCCAGCAGCTTGGACAGCCATTCCTACGAGCAGTACTTC. V usage is TRBV5-5 and J usage is TRBJ2-7; D gene uncertain. The CDR3 sequence is 14 residues long. Per germline, CDR1 SGHKS and CDR2 YYEKEE (reference sequence). With 0 bases removed from V and 1 base from J, the gap between germline ends came to 8 bases. The entire variable domain, with the rest obtained from reference TRBV5-5 and TRBJ2-7, is as follows: DAGVTQSPTHLIKTRGQQVTLRCSPISGHKSVSWYQQVLGQGPQFIFQYYEKEERGRGNFPDRFSARQFPNYSSELNVNALLLGDSALYLCASSLDSHSYEQYFGPGTRLTVT.